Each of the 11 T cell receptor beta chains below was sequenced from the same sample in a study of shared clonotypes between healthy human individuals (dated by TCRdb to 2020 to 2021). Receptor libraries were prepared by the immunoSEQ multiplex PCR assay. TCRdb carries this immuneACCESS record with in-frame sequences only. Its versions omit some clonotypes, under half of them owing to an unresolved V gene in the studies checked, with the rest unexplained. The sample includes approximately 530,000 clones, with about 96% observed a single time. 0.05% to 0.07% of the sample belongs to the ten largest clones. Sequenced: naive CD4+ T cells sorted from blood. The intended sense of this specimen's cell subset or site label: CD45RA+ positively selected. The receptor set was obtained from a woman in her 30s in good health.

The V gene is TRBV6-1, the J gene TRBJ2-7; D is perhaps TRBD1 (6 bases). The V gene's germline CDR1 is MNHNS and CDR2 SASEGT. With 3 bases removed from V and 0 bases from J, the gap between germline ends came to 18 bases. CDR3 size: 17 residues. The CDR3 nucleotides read TGTGCCAGCAGTGAGGGCAAGCCAGGGGACCCCTCCTACGAGCAGTACTTC. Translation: CASSEGKPGDPSYEQYF.

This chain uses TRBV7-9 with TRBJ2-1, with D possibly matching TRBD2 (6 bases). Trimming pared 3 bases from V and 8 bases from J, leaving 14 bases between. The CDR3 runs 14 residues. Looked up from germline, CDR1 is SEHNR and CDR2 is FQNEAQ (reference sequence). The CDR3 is CASSLGEAPHEQFF. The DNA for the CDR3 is TGTGCCAGCAGCTTGGGGGAGGCCCCCCATGAGCAGTTCTTC.

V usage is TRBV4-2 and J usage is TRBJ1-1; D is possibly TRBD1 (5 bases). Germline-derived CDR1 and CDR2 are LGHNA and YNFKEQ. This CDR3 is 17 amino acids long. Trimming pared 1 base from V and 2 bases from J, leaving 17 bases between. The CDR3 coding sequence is TGTGCCAGCAGCCAAGGACCCCGTCGACAGAAAAACACTGAAGCTTTCTTT. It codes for CASSQGPRRQKNTEAFF.

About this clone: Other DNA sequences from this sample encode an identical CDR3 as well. The CDR3 here is CASRVMNTEAFF. In DNA, the CDR3 is TGTGCCAGCAGGGTGATGAACACTGAAGCTTTCTTT. V usage is TRBV28 and J usage is TRBJ1-1; D not resolved. Germline values: CDR1 MDHEN, CDR2 SYDVKM. Between the trimmed V and J ends, which lost 6 bases and 0 bases, there was a span of 5 bases. CDR3 length: 12 amino acids. The whole variable domain, remainder taken from reference TRBV28 and TRBJ1-1, is DVKVTQSSRYLVKRTGEKVFLECVQDMDHENMFWYRQDPGLGLRLIYFSYDVKMKEKGDIPEGYSVSREKKERFSLILESASTNQTSMYLCASRVMNTEAFFGQGTRLTVV.

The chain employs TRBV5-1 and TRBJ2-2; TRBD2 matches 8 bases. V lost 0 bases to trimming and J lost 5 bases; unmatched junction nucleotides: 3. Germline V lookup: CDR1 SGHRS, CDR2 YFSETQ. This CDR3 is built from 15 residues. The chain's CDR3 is CASSLGVAGTGELFF. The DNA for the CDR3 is TGCGCCAGCAGCTTGGGAGTAGCGGGGACCGGGGAGCTGTTTTTT.

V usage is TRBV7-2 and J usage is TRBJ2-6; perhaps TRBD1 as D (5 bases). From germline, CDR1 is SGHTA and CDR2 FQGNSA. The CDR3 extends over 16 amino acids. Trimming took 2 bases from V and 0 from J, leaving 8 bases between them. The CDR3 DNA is TGTGCCAGCAGCTTACAGGGATACTCTGGGGCCAACGTCCTGACTTTC. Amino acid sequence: CASSLQGYSGANVLTF.

Written as DNA, the CDR3 is TGTGCCAGCAGTCCCCGGACTAGCGGCCACAATGAGCAGTTCTTC. This codes for CASSPRTSGHNEQFF. The chain has TRBV6-5 and TRBJ2-1; 10 bases agree with TRBD2. The length of the CDR3 is 15 residues. Germline V gene data show CDR1 as MNHEY and CDR2 as SVGAGI. V shed 5 bases and J 5 bases; nucleotides not matched to a gene: 6.

CDR3 amino acids: CASSLPRGSNYGYTF. DNA for the CDR3: TGTGCCAGCAGCTTACCCCGGGGGTCTAACTATGGCTACACCTTC. The chain recombines TRBV7-9 with TRBJ1-2; D is perhaps TRBD1 (5 bases). V was cut by 2 bases and J by 0 bases, with 10 bases left in between. The CDR3 runs 15 residues. Germline loops: CDR1 SEHNR, CDR2 FQNEAQ (reference sequence).

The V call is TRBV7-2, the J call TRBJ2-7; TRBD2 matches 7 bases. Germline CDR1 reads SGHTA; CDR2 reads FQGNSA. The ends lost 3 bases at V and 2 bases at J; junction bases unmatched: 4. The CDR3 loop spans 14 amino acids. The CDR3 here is CASSFAGRAYEQYF. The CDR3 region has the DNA TGTGCCAGCAGCTTCGCAGGGAGGGCCTACGAGCAGTACTTC.

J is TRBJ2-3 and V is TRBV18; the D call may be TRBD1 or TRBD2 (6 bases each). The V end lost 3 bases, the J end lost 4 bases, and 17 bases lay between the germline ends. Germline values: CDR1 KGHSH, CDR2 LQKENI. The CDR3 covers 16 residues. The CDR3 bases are TGTGCCAGCTCACCCCGAGGGGGGAAGGGGTCAGATACGCAGTATTTT. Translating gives CASSPRGGKGSDTQYF.

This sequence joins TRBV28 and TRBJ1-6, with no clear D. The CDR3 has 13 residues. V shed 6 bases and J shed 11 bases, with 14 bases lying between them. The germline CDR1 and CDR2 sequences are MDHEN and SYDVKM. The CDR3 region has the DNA TGTGCCAGCAGCTTAATGGGAAGAACACCCCTCCACTTT. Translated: CASSLMGRTPLHF.